One T cell receptor beta chain is described in this entry. The antigen it binds to is not known. There are no base qualities to consult, and no much larger clone falls within one base. At one collaborating source in Seattle, patients were enrolled during active infection and were followed longitudinally through the course of disease. Collaborating institutions collected whole blood in K2EDTA tubes following their own protocols. For TCRbeta analysis, collaborators shipped samples as frozen whole blood, isolated PBMCs, or DNA extracted from either of those sample types. TCRbeta CDR3 regions were amplified from genomic DNA using the immunoSEQ Assay, a bias-controlled multiplex PCR. Per the original workflow: Within the assay, amplification of reference gene primers was used to estimate how many nucleated cells each sample contained. To quantify the absolute abundance of each unique TCRbeta CDR3 rearrangement, sequence reads were collapsed and filtered. Productive Simpson clonality was computed per sample as the square root of Simpson's diversity index over productive rearrangements. TCRdb holds this immuneACCESS table with in-frame rearrangements only. Some clones are missing; in checked studies, unresolved V genes explain under half, and the rest has no known cause. The V and J calls and the clone size are those of that table, but D and trimming were determined from the DNA. The sample data list about 350,000 clones, and about 90% of these were observed just once. The top ten constitute about 6.7% of the sample.

This entry belongs to a study of blood T cell repertoires in COVID-19 (TCRdb year 2020). Regarding the research as a whole: The collaborator samples originated in the United States, Italy and Spain and spanned the acute and convalescent phases of COVID-19. Samples came from the ongoing ImmuneRACE study (first 160 participants) plus 1,254 subjects from 6 global collaborators. Where available, HLA class I and class II types were taken from metadata supplied by the sample provider and were not determined by assay-based typing. The dataset comprised deeply sampled blood TCRbeta repertoires from subjects exposed to, actively infected with, or recovered from COVID-19. Nearly every sample came with metadata listing a de-identified subject ID, COVID-19 status, age in years and sex. The repertoires were released in a freely available public database intended as a resource for research on the immune response to SARS-CoV-2. The material from the prospective study consisted of cDNA or gDNA derived from T cells, B-cell-depleted T cells, or PBMCs. Overall study outcomes, separate from this receptor: The amount of clinical and demographic metadata varied by source and participant and was provided uncurated.

Inclusive of the bounding cysteine and phenylalanine, the CDR3 is 15 residues long. Just CDR3 DNA is preserved here, 45 bases in frame from base 1. CDR1 and CDR2 (MNHEY, SMNVEV) derive from the germline V gene (reference sequence). V is cut back by 5 bases and J by 7 bases, with 6 bases in the junction unmatched. The clonotype originates from a woman aged 70-85 years with COVID-19, enrolled during active disease. The chain joins TRBV27 to TRBJ1-6; 9 middle bases align to TRBD1. The sample consisted of peripheral blood. In nucleotides, the sequence is TGTGCCAGCAGTACCGGGACAGGGAGGAATTCACCCCTCCACTTT. Translated, this is CASSTGTGRNSPLHF.